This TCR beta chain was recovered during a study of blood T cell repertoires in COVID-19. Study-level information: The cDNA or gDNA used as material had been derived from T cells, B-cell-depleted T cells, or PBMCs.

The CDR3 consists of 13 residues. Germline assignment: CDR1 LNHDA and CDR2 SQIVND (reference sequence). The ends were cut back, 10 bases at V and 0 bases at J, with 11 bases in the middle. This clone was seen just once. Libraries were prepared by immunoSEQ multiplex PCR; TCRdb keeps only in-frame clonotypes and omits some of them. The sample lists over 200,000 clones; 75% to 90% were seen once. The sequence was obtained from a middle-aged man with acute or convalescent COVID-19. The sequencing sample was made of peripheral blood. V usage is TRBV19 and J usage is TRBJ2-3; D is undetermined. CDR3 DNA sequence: TGTGCCACCGAGGAGTCTAGCACAGATACGCAGTATTTT. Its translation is CATEESSTDTQYF.